This T cell receptor beta chain was obtained from a study of CD8+ T cells in alopecia areata. The sequencing template was cDNA reverse transcribed from extracted RNA. The table came from immunoSEQ multiplex PCR; TCRdb's copy has only in-frame clones and leaves some out. The sample includes 110,000 or so clones, 59% seen only once; the top ten take 20% to 25%. Only a few counts were recorded for this clone. The junction had 4 bases not matched to a gene; V was cut back by 5 bases and J by 0 bases. Germline CDR1 and CDR2: LNHDA and SQIVND (reference sequence). This CDR3 is built from 15 residues. The V call is TRBV19, the J call TRBJ1-3; 7 bases agree with TRBD1. This receptor was obtained from a human donor in good health. Sequenced input: CD8+ T cells sorted from blood. CDR3 DNA: TGTGCCAGTAGTGACACAGGGGACTCTGGAAACACCATATATTTT. Translation gives CASSDTGDSGNTIYF.